These T cell receptor beta chains were read from a single sample in a study of CD8+ T cells in alopecia areata. Assay: immunoSEQ multiplex PCR; the TCRdb copy retains only in-frame clones and omits some. The profile shows some 150,000 clones, more than 85% of them singletons. The sequences come from CD8+ T cells sorted from blood, collected at week 4, from a patient treated with tofacitinib. The receptors here all came from a human donor with alopecia areata. The CDR3 runs from the conserved cysteine through the conserved F or W. Each record gives: CDR3 protein, CDR3 DNA, V gene, D gene, J gene, clone size. The D gene is left open where the match is weak. The size of a clone is reported for some rows only, either as once, few or many, or as a class for expanded clones.

cdr3_aa: CASSYGGLALNEQFF
cdr3_nt: TGTGCCAGCAGTTACGGCGGACTAGCGCTCAATGAGCAGTTCTTC
v_call: TRBV6-5
d_call: TRBD2
j_call: TRBJ2-1
clone_size: .

cdr3_aa: CSVERDRVANTEAFF
cdr3_nt: TGCAGCGTTGAAAGGGACAGGGTAGCGAACACTGAAGCTTTCTTT
v_call: TRBV29-1
d_call: TRBD1
j_call: TRBJ1-1
clone_size: .

cdr3_aa: CATVPQAEAFF
cdr3_nt: TGTGCCACAGTCCCTCAGGCTGAAGCTTTCTTT
v_call: TRBV7-9
d_call: .
j_call: TRBJ1-1
clone_size: .

cdr3_aa: CASSLEGVPNTGELFF
cdr3_nt: TGTGCCAGCAGCTTAGAAGGAGTACCGAACACCGGGGAGCTGTTTTTT
v_call: TRBV7-7
d_call: .
j_call: TRBJ2-2
clone_size: once

cdr3_aa: CASSFGGISEQFF
cdr3_nt: TGTGCCAGCAGCTTTGGGGGGATCAGTGAGCAGTTCTTC
v_call: TRBV7-2
d_call: .
j_call: TRBJ2-1
clone_size: once

cdr3_aa: CASSLVSSGTGNEQFF
cdr3_nt: TGCGCCAGCAGCTTGGTATCTAGCGGGACTGGGAATGAGCAGTTCTTC
v_call: TRBV5-1
d_call: TRBD2
j_call: TRBJ2-1
clone_size: once

cdr3_aa: CASSEPIQISESTEAFF
cdr3_nt: TGTGCCAGCAGCGAACCTATACAGATCTCTGAGAGCACTGAAGCTTTCTTT
v_call: TRBV9
d_call: .
j_call: TRBJ1-1
clone_size: .

cdr3_aa: CSVEGRNQETQYF
cdr3_nt: TGCAGCGTTGAAGGACGGAATCAAGAGACCCAGTACTTC
v_call: TRBV29-1
d_call: .
j_call: TRBJ2-5
clone_size: once

cdr3_aa: CSVDGHRGSTDTQYF
cdr3_nt: TGCAGCGTTGATGGTCACAGGGGGAGCACAGATACGCAGTATTTT
v_call: TRBV29-1
d_call: TRBD1
j_call: TRBJ2-3
clone_size: .

cdr3_aa: CASTSGSYEQYF
cdr3_nt: TGCGCCAGCACTAGCGGTTCCTACGAGCAGTACTTC
v_call: TRBV5-1
d_call: TRBD2
j_call: TRBJ2-7
clone_size: .

cdr3_aa: CASSGTGFNTGELFF
cdr3_nt: TGTGCCAGCAGCGGGACAGGTTTCAACACCGGGGAGCTGTTTTTT
v_call: TRBV11-2
d_call: TRBD1
j_call: TRBJ2-2
clone_size: .

cdr3_aa: CAWSVSDSYEQYF
cdr3_nt: TGTGCCTGGAGCGTAAGCGATTCCTACGAGCAGTACTTC
v_call: TRBV30
d_call: .
j_call: TRBJ2-7
clone_size: .

cdr3_aa: CSVEEEGINHEQYF
cdr3_nt: TGCAGCGTTGAAGAGGAGGGTATTAACCACGAGCAGTACTTC
v_call: TRBV29-1
d_call: .
j_call: TRBJ2-7
clone_size: .

cdr3_aa: CSMLGDSYEQYF
cdr3_nt: TGCAGCATGTTGGGGGACTCCTACGAGCAGTACTTC
v_call: TRBV29-1
d_call: .
j_call: TRBJ2-7
clone_size: .

cdr3_aa: CASSFADSYNEQFF
cdr3_nt: TGTGCCAGCAGTTTTGCTGACTCCTACAATGAGCAGTTCTTC
v_call: TRBV27
d_call: .
j_call: TRBJ2-1
clone_size: .

cdr3_aa: CASSLVGGQLYNEQFF
cdr3_nt: TGTGCCAGCAGTTTGGTAGGGGGCCAACTTTACAATGAGCAGTTCTTC
v_call: TRBV27
d_call: TRBD1
j_call: TRBJ2-1
clone_size: .

cdr3_aa: CSADGETSYNEQFF
cdr3_nt: TGCAGCGCCGACGGAGAGACCTCCTACAATGAGCAGTTCTTC
v_call: TRBV29-1
d_call: .
j_call: TRBJ2-1
clone_size: few

cdr3_aa: CASSLGQGQETQYF
cdr3_nt: TGTGCCAGCAGCTTGGGACAGGGTCAAGAGACCCAGTACTTC
v_call: TRBV7-9
d_call: TRBD1
j_call: TRBJ2-5
clone_size: .